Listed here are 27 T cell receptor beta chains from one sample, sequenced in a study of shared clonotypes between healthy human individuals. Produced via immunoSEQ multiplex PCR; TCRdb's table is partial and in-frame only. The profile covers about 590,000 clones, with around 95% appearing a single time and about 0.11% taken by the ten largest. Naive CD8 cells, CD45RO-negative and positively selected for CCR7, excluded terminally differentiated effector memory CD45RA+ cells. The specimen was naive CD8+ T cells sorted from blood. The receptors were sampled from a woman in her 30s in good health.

The CDR3 reads CASSFGQSTDTQYF. CDR3 in DNA: TGTGCCAGCAGCTTCGGACAGTCCACAGATACGCAGTATTTT. The chain combines TRBV13 with TRBJ2-3, with D perhaps TRBD1 (6 bases). Looked up from germline, CDR1 is PRHDT and CDR2 is FYEKMQ (reference sequence). CDR3 length: 14 residues. V dropped 3 bases and J dropped 2 bases, with 9 bases sitting between them.

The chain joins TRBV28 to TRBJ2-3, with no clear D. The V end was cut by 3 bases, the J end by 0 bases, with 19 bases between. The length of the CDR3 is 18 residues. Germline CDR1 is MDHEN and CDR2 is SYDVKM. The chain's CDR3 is CASSFTGSLKESTDTQYF. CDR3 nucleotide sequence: TGTGCCAGCAGTTTCACCGGGTCACTCAAGGAGAGCACAGATACGCAGTATTTT.

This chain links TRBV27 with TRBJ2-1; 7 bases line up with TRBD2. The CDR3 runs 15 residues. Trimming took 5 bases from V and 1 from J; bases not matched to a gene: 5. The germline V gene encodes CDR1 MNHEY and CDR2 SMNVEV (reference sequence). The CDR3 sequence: CASSPNSGSYNEQFF. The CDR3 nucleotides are TGTGCCAGCAGTCCGAATAGCGGGTCCTACAATGAGCAGTTCTTC.

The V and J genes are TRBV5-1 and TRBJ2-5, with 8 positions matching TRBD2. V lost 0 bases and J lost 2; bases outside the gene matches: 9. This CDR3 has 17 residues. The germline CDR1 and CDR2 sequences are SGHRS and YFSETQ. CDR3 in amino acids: CASSLDFSAGGQETQYF. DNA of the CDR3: TGCGCCAGCAGCTTGGATTTTTCGGCGGGGGGACAAGAGACCCAGTACTTC.

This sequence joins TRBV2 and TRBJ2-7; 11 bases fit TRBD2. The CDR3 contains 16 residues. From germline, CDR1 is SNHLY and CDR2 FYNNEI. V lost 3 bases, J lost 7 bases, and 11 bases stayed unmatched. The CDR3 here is CASSDEAASGRLEQYF. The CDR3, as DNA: TGTGCCAGCAGTGATGAAGCCGCTAGCGGGAGGCTTGAGCAGTACTTC.

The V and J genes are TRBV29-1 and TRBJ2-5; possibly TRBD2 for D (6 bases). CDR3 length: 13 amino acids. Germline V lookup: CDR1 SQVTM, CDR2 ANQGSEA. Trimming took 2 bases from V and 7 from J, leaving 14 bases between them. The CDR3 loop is CSVEPGEVGTQYF. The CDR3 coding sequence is TGCAGCGTTGAACCGGGAGAGGTTGGGACCCAGTACTTC.

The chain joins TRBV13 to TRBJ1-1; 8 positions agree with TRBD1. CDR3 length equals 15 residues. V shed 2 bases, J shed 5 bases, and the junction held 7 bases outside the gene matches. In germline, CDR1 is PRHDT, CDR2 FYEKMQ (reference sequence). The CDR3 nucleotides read TGTGCCAGCAGCTTAAATTCAGGGGGCCGTACTGAAGCTTTCTTT. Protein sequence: CASSLNSGGRTEAFF.

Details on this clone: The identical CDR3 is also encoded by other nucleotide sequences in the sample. CDR3 nucleotide sequence: TGTGCCAGTAGTATAGGTACAGGGTCCTACGAGCAGTACTTC. It encodes CASSIGTGSYEQYF. The rearrangement joins TRBV19 to TRBJ2-7; D perhaps matches TRBD1 (6 bases). Per the germline V gene, CDR1 is LNHDA and CDR2 is SQIVND (reference sequence). Deletions cut 1 base from V and 1 base from J, with 8 bases between. CDR3 length equals 14 residues.

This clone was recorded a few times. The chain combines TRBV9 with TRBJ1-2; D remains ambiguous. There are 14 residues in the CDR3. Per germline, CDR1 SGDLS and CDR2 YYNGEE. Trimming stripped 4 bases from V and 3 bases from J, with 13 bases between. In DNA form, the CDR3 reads TGTGCCAGCAGCTCCCGGACCGCGGACTATGGCTACACCTTC. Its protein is CASSSRTADYGYTF. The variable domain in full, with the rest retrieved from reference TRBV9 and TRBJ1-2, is DSGVTQTPKHLITATGQRVTLRCSPRSGDLSVYWYQQSLDQGLQFLIQYYNGEERAKGNILERFSAQQFPDLHSELNLSSLELGDSALYFCASSSRTADYGYTFGSGTRLTVV.

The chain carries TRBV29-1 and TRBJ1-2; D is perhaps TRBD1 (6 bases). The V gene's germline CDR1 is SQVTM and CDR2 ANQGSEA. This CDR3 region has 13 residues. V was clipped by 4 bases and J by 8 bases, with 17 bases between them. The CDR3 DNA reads TGCAGCGTTGTACCCCGACCGGGGGGCGGCTACACCTTC. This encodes CSVVPRPGGGYTF.

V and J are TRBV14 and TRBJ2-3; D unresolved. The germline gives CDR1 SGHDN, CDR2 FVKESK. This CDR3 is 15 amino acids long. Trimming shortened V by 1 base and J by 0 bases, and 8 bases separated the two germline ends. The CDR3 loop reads CASSQVRSSTDTQYF. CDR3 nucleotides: TGTGCCAGCAGCCAAGTTCGGTCTAGCACAGATACGCAGTATTTT.

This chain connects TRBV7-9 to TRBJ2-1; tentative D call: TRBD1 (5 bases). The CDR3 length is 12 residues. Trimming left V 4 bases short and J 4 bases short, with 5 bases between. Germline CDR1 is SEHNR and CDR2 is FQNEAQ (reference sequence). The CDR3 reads CASSSGYNEQFF. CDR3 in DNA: TGTGCCAGCAGCTCAGGGTACAATGAGCAGTTCTTC.

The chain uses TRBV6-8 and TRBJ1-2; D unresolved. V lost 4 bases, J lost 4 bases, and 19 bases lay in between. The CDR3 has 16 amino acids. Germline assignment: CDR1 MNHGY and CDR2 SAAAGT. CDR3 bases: TGTGCCAGCAGTTCATCGAGCTCTAGAAAGACCTATGGCTACACCTTC. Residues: CASSSSSSRKTYGYTF.

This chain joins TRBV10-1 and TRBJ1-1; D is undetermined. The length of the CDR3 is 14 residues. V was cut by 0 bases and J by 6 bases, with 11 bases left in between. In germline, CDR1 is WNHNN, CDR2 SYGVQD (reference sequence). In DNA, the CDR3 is TGCGCCAGCAGTGAGTCGATGAGGGAACCTGAAGCTTTCTTT. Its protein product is CASSESMREPEAFF.

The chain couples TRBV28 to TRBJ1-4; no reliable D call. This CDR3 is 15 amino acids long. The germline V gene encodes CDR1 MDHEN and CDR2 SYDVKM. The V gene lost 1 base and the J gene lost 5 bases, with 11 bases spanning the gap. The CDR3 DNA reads TGTGCCAGCAGTTTATTCGGGTGGATAAATGAAAAACTGTTTTTT. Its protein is CASSLFGWINEKLFF.

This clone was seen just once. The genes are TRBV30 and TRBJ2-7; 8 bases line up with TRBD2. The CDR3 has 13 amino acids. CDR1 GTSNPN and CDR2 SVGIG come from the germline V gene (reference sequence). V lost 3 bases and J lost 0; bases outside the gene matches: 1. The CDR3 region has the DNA TGTGCCTGGAGGGCGGGGGGCTCCTACGAGCAGTACTTC. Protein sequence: CAWRAGGSYEQYF. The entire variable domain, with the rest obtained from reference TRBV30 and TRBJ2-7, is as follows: SQTIHQWPATLVQPVGSPLSLECTVEGTSNPNLYWYRQAAGRGLQLLFYSVGIGQISSEVPQNLSASRPQDRQFILSSKKLLLSDSGFYLCAWRAGGSYEQYFGPGTRLTVT.

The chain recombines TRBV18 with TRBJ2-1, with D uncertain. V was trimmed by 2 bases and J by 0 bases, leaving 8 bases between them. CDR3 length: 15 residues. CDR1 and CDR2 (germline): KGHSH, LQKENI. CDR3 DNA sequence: TGTGCCAGCTCACCATCTCTCGGCTCCTACAATGAGCAGTTCTTC. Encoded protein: CASSPSLGSYNEQFF.

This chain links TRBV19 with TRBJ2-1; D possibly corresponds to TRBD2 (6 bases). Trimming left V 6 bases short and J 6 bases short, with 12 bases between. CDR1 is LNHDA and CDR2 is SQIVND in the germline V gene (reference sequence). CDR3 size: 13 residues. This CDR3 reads CASRPGGPNEQFF. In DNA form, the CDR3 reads TGTGCCAGTAGACCCGGGGGTCCCAATGAGCAGTTCTTC.

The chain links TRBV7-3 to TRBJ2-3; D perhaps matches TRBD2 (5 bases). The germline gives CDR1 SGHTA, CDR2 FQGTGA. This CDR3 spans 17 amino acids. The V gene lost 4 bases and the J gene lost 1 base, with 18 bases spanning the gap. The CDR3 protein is CASSSSSGGWGTDTQYF. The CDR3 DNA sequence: TGTGCCAGCAGCTCCTCCTCTGGCGGGTGGGGCACAGATACGCAGTATTTT.

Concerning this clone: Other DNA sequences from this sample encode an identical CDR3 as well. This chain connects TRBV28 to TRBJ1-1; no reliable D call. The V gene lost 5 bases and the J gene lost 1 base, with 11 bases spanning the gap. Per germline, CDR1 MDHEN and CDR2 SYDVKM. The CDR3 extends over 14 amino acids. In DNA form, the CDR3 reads TGTGCCAGCAGTCCCGGTCCAGGGAACACTGAAGCTTTCTTT. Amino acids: CASSPGPGNTEAFF.

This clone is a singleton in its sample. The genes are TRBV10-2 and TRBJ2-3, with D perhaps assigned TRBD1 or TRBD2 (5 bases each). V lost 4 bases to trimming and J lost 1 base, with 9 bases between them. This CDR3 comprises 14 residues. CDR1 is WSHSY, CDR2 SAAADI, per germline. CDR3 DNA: TGCGCCAGCAGTGGGGGGAGCGGCACAGATACGCAGTATTTT. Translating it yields CASSGGSGTDTQYF.

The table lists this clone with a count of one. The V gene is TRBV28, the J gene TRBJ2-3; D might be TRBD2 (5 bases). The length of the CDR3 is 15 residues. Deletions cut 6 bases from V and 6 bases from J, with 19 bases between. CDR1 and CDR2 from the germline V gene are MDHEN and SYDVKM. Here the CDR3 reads CASRVRDIVLDTQYF. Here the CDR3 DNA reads TGTGCCAGCAGGGTCCGGGATATAGTTCTTGATACGCAGTATTTT.

CDR3 sequence: CASSSTGWNEQYF. Written as DNA, the CDR3 is TGCGCCAGCAGCAGTACAGGGTGGAACGAGCAGTACTTC. The chain has TRBV5-1 and TRBJ2-7; D is perhaps TRBD1 (6 bases). The V end lost 4 bases, the J end lost 5 bases, and 13 bases lay between the germline ends. The CDR3 covers 13 residues. The germline gives CDR1 SGHRS, CDR2 YFSETQ.

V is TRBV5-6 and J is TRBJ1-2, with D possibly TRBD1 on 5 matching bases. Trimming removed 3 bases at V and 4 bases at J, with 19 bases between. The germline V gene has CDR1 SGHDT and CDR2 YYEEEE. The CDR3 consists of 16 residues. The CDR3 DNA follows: TGTGCCAGCAGCTCGACCCCCGGGACGGAGATCTATGGCTACACCTTC. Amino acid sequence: CASSSTPGTEIYGYTF. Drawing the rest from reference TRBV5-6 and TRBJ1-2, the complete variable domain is DAGVTQSPTHLIKTRGQQVTLRCSPKSGHDTVSWYQQALGQGPQFIFQYYEEEERQRGNFPDRFSGHQFPNYSSELNVNALLLGDSALYLCASSSTPGTEIYGYTFGSGTRLTVV.

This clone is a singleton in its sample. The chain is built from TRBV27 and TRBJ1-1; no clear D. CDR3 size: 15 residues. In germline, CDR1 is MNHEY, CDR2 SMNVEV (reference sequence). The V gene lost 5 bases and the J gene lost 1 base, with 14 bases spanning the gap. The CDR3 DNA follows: TGTGCCAGCAGTATAAGGGCGTATGGGAACACTGAAGCTTTCTTT. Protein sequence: CASSIRAYGNTEAFF.

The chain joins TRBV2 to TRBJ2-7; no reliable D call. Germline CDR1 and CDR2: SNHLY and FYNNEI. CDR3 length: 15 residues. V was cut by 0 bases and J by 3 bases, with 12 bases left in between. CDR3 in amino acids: CASSEALGSFYEQYF. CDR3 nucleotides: TGTGCCAGCAGTGAAGCCCTTGGCAGTTTCTACGAGCAGTACTTC. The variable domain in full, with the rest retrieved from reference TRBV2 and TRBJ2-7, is EPEVTQTPSHQVTQMGQEVILRCVPISNHLYFYWYRQILGQKVEFLVSFYNNEISEKSEIFDDQFSVERPDGSNFTLKIRSTKLEDSAMYFCASSEALGSFYEQYFGPGTRLTVT.

The CDR3 loop reads CASSLKERTYEQYF. DNA of the CDR3: TGTGCCAGCAGCTTGAAGGAAAGGACCTACGAGCAGTACTTC. The chain combines TRBV5-6 with TRBJ2-7; no reliable D call. V shed 1 base and J shed 2 bases, with 10 bases lying between them. Germline-derived CDR1 and CDR2 are SGHDT and YYEEEE. This CDR3 spans 14 amino acids.